This T cell receptor beta chain was sequenced in a study of blood T cell repertoires in COVID-19. Study background: Acute and convalescent COVID-19 samples came from the United States, Italy and Spain. T cells, B-cell-depleted T cells, or PBMCs supplied cDNA or gDNA.

In the authors' methods: Using reference gene primer amplification, nucleated cell counts were estimated. Profiling relied on immunoSEQ multiplex PCR, and the TCRdb table lists in-frame clones only, not all of them. D and trimming were read from the DNA, whereas the V and J calls and clone size are those reported in that table. The data show 250,000 or so clones, 90% seen once. Germline V lookup: CDR1 MNHEY, CDR2 SVGAGI. This CDR3 region has 15 residues. Deletions cut 2 bases from V and 5 bases from J, with 12 bases between. One Seattle source followed patients from active infection through their disease course. This clone was counted once.

V is TRBV6-5 and J is TRBJ1-4; maybe TRBD1 (6 bases). Sequenced: peripheral blood. The sequence derives from a woman in her sixties or seventies with COVID-19, enrolled during active disease. In DNA, the CDR3 is TGTGCCAGCAGTTACGATAGGGGGGGCAATGAAAAACTGTTTTTT. Translation: CASSYDRGGNEKLFF.